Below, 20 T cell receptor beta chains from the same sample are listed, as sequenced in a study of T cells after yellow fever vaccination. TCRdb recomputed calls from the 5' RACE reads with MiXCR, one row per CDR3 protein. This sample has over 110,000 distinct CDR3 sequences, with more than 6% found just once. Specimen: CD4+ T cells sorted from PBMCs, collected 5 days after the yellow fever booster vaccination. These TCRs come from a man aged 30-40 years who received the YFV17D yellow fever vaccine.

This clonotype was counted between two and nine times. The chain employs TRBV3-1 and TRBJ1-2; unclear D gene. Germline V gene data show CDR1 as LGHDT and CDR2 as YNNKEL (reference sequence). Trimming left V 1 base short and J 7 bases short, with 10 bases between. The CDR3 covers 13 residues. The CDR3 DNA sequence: TGTGCCAGCAGCCAAGGAGCGCGCGGTGGCTACACCTTC. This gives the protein CASSQGARGGYTF.

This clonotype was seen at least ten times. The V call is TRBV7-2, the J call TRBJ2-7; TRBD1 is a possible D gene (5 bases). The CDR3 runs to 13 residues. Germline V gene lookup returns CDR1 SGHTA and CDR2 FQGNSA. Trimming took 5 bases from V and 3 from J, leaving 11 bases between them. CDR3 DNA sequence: TGTGCCAGCAGCCTCTCGGACAACTACGAGCAGTACTTC. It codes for CASSLSDNYEQYF.

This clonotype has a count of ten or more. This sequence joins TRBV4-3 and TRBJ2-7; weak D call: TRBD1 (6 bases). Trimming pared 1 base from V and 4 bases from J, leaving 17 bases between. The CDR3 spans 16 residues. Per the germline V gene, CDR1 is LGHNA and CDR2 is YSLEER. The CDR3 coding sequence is TGCGCCAGCAGCCAAGCTCCACAGGGTGGCGGGTACGAGCAGTACTTC. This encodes CASSQAPQGGGYEQYF.

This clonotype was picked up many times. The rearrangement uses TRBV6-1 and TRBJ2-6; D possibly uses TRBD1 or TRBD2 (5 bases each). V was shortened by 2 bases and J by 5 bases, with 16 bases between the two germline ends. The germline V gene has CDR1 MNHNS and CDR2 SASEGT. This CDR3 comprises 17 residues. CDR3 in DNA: TGTGCCAGCAGTGAACGGGACCCTGTGTTCCGGGCCAACGTCCTGACTTTC. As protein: CASSERDPVFRANVLTF.

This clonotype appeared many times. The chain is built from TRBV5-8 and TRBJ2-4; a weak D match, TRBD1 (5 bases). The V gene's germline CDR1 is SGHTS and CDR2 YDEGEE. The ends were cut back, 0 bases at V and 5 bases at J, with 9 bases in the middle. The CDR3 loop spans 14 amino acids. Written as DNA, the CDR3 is TGTGCCAGCAGCTTGGCCCCCAGGGAAAACATTCAGTACTTC. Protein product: CASSLAPRENIQYF.

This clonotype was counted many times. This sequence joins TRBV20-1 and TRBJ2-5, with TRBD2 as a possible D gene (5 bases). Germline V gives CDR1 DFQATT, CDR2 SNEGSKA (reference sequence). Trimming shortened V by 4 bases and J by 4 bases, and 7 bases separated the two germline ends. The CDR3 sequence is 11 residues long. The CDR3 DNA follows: TGCAGTGCTATACGGGGAGAGACCCAGTACTTC. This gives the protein CSAIRGETQYF.

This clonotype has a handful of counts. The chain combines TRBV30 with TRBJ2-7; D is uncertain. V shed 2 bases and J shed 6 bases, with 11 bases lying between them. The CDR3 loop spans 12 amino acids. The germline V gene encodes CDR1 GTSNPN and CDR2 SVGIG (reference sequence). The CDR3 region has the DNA TGTGCCTGGAGTACCCCCCTCCGCGAGCAGTACTTC. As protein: CAWSTPLREQYF.

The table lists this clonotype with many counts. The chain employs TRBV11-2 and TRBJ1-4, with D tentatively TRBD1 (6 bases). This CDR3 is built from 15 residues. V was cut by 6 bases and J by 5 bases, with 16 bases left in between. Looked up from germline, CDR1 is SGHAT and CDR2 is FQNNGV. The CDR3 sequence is CASRFTGRRNEKLFF. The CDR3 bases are TGTGCCAGCAGATTTACAGGGAGGAGAAATGAAAAACTGTTTTTT.

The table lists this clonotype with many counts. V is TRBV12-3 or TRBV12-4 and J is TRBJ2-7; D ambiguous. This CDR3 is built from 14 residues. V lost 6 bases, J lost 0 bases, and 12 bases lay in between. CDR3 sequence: CASSWTEISYEQYF. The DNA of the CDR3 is TGTGCCAGCAGCTGGACGGAGATCTCCTACGAGCAGTACTTC.

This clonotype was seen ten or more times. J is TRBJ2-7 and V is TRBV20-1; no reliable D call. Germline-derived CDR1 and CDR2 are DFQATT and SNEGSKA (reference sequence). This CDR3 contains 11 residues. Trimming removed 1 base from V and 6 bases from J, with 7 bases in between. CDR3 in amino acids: CSARVTTEQYF. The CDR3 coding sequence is TGCAGTGCTAGAGTAACTACCGAGCAGTACTTC.

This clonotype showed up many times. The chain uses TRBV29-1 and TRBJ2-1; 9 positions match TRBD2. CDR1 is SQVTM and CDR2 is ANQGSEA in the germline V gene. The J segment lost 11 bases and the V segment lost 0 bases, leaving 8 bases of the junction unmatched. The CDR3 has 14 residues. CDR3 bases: TGCAGCGTTGAAGACCGGGCTAGCGGGAAGAAGCAGTTCTTC. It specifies CSVEDRASGKKQFF.

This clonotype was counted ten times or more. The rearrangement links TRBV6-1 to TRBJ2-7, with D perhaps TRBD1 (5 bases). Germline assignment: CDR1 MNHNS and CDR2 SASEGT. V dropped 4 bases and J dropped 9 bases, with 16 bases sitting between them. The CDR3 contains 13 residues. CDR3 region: CASSGAGGRGQYF. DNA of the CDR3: TGTGCCAGCAGTGGGGCTGGCGGAAGGGGGCAGTACTTC.

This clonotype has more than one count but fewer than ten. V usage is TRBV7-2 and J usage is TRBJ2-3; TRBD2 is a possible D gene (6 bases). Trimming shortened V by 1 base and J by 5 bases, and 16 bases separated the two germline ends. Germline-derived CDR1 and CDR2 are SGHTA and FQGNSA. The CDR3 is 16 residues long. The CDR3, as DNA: TGTGCCAGCAGCTTAGTTGCCCAGGCCGGGGGAGATACGCAGTATTTT. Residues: CASSLVAQAGGDTQYF. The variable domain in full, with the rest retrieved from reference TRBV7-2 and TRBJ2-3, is GAGVSQSPSNKVTEKGKDVELRCDPISGHTALYWYRQSLGQGLEFLIYFQGNSAPDKSGLPSDRFSAERTGGSVSTLTIQRTQQEDSAVYLCASSLVAQAGGDTQYFGPGTRLTVL.

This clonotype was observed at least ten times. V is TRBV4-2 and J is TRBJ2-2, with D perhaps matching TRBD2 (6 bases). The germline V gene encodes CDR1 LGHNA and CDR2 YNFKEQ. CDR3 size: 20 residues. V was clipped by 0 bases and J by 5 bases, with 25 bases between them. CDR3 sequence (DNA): TGTGCCAGCAGCCAAGATCTGGGAGGAGTTGGGTATGGTTCAACCGGGGAGCTGTTTTTT. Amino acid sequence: CASSQDLGGVGYGSTGELFF.

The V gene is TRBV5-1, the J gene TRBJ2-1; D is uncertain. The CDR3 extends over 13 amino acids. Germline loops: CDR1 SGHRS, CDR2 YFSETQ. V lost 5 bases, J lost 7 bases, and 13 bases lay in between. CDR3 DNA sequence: TGCGCCAGCAGTACAGATGGGTGGAATGAGCAGTTCTTC. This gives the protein CASSTDGWNEQFF.

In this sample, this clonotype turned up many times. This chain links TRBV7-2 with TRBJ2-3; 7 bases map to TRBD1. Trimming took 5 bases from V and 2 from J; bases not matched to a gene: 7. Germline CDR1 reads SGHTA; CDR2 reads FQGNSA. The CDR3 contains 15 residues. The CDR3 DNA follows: TGTGCCAGCAGCAAAGGGGACAGAAACACAGATACGCAGTATTTT. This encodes CASSKGDRNTDTQYF. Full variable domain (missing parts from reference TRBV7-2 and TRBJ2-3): GAGVSQSPSNKVTEKGKDVELRCDPISGHTALYWYRQSLGQGLEFLIYFQGNSAPDKSGLPSDRFSAERTGGSVSTLTIQRTQQEDSAVYLCASSKGDRNTDTQYFGPGTRLTVL.

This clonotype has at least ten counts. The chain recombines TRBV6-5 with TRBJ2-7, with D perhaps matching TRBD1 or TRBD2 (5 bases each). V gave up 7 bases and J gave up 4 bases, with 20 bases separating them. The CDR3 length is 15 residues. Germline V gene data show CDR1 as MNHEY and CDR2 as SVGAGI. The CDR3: CASMVSRDGVYEQYF. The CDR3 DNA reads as TGTGCCAGCATGGTATCGAGGGACGGAGTTTACGAGCAGTACTTC.

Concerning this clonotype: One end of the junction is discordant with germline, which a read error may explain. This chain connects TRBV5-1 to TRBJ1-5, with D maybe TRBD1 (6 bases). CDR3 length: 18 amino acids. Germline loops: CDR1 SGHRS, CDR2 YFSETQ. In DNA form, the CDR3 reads TGCGCCAGCAGCTGGCCCCCCCGGGGGGGGGCCACCAATCAGTCCCAGCATTTT. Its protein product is CASSWPPRGGATNQSQHF.

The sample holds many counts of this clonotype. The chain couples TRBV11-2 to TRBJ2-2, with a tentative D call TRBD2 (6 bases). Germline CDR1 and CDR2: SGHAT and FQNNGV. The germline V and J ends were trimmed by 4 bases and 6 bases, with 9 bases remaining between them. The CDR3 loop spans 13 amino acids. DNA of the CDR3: TGTGCCAGCAGCTGGCGGGGATCCGGGGAGCTGTTTTTT. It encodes CASSWRGSGELFF.

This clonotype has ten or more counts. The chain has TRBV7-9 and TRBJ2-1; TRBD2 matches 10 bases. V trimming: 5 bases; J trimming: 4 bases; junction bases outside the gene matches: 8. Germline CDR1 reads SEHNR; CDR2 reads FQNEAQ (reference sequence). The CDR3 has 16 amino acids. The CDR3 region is CASSNLAGVGYNEQFF. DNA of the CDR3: TGTGCCAGCAGCAATCTAGCGGGAGTGGGGTACAATGAGCAGTTCTTC.